This TCR beta chain was captured in a study of blood T cell repertoires in COVID-19. The wider study: The cDNA or gDNA used as material had been derived from T cells, B-cell-depleted T cells, or PBMCs.

Measured with immunoSEQ multiplex PCR; TCRdb has only the in-frame clones, and not every one. The table includes 310,000 or so clones, 87% detected once. This TCR derives from a woman aged 45-60 years who had recovered from COVID-19. Specimen: peripheral blood.

The CDR3, as DNA: TGTGCCAGCAGTTTAGCGGGAGTAATCGCAGATACGCAGTATTTT. It encodes CASSLAGVIADTQYF. This chain connects TRBV27 to TRBJ2-3; 7 positions agree with TRBD2. V gave up 2 bases and J gave up 4 bases; unmatched junction bases: 6. From germline, CDR1 is MNHEY and CDR2 SMNVEV (reference sequence). The CDR3 consists of 15 residues.